The sequence of this T cell receptor beta chain was determined in a study of cytomegalovirus exposure and HLA in healthy donors (dated by TCRdb to 2017 to 2019). The study in broad terms: An earlier analysis of fewer than 750 of the donors reported approximately 260 Gb of sequence data and 117 million unique TCR beta sequences obtained from 180 million or so T cells. HLA typing included class I and class II loci at four-digit resolution. The study was designed to test whether signatures of past pathogen exposure could be identified by cataloging public T cell receptors. In a later genetic analysis, genome-wide SNP genotypes for about 55% of the roughly 700 donors were used, and that subset was treated as a discovery cohort. Along with the roughly 700-subject first cohort, a separate validation cohort of over a hundred different subjects was used. The number of donors typed differed by locus, with about 629-640 for A, B, C, DRB1 and DQB1, 522 for DQA1, 600 to 610 for DPA1, and over 400 for DPB1. Rather than drawing on any new phenotypic data, the later analysis identified candidate immune exposures from TCR beta sequences and the way those sequences occurred across donors. A later analysis re-examined previously published TCR beta repertoires from just over 650 donors and added high-resolution HLA genotyping to investigate patterns of TCR occurrence. An earlier analysis of around 640 of the donors used high-throughput TCR beta sequencing to judge whether each TCR beta V gene segment behaved as functional or pseudogenic. Across approximately 400 genotyped donors of the cohort, an average of approximately 240,000 unique TCR beta nucleotide sequences per donor were sequenced, and roughly 20% of those sequences were non-productive. All discovery cohort repertoires had been generated using a single sequencing platform. To predict cytomegalovirus infection status, the study combined high-throughput TCR immunosequencing, statistical association of individual TCRs with disease status, and machine learning. Of the approximately 370 genotyped donors, approximately 81% were placed in the genetic ancestry cluster associated with self-reported Caucasian donors. Using immunosequencing, the study profiled T cell repertoires from about 610 subjects and related those repertoires to cytomegalovirus serostatus. A handful of DR-DQ haplotypes were treated as single units for association and clustering because of strong linkage in the cohort. Alongside the repertoire data, information on donor age, sex, ethnicity and CMV serostatus was compiled. Roughly 320 gigabases of sequencing data and around 80 million unique TCR sequences made up an early release that covered over 550 HLA-typed donors. Overall results and qualifications from the work: A cluster of highly shared sequence variants was judged likely to be a technical artifact of the sequencing pipeline. Most TCR sequences were seen in very few donors, while some public TCRs were found in many individuals. A later analysis reported that several top co-occurrence clusters appeared linked to parvovirus B19, influenza, CMV and Epstein-Barr virus. According to the authors, the approach could potentially be generalized to other disease states and immunological phenotypes. Correlated functional status among segregating V segments might reflect linkage disequilibrium, but an unknown experimental factor could not be ruled out. Because HLA typing was missing for some donors at each locus, association tests included only the typed subset. Presence/absence analyses assumed roughly uniform sequencing depth across donors, an assumption that may not hold. The study gave a list of 150 to 200 TCR beta chains associated with cytomegalovirus. When HLA alleles, especially DR and DQ, strongly co-occurred, TCR associations were difficult to assign to individual alleles. Because the 87-base-pair reads could not distinguish some IMGT-functional V segments, including TRBV6-2 and TRBV6-3, those segments were excluded. A few of the identified cytomegalovirus-associated TCR beta chains were confirmed in vitro to be specific for cytomegalovirus antigens. A further reported finding was that TCR beta sequences accurately predicted the HLA-A and HLA-B alleles for most subjects in the first cohort. Broadly in line with IMGT annotations, most TCR beta V segments showed up in productive rearrangements about 87% or about 30% of the time in an earlier analysis of a few hundred of the donors. Because counts were too low, about 18 rarely observed V segments, including chromosome 9 orphons, were left out of the earlier analysis of a few hundred of the donors. According to a later genetic analysis, donors in an Asian-associated ancestry cluster had fewer N-insertions in productive TCRs than the approximately 690-donor mean. According to a later analysis, most CMV-associated TCR beta chains appeared to be HLA-restricted, and the HLA associations seemed to be driven largely by CMV exposure. In a later analysis, TCR association rates were found to vary across HLA loci, with the most associated TCRs seen for DRB1 alleles and the fewest for HLA-C alleles. CMV serostatus was the only immune exposure information available for the cohort. This cohort had only TCR beta chains sequenced, and the lack of alpha or paired-chain data limited which features could be detected. In a later analysis, HLA-associated TCR beta chains showed more clonal expansion and lower generation probabilities than non-associated chains that were equally common. In both the original and validation cohorts, the classifier was reported to diagnose cytomegalovirus status with high specificity and sensitivity. A later genetic analysis associated a missense DCLRE1C variant with V-gene and J-gene trimming of TCR beta chains, and an independent cohort replicated the association. In a later analysis, some 17,000 TCR beta sequences were associated with specific HLA alleles at a false discovery rate of 0.05.

Trimming accounts for 1 base at V and 4 bases at J, while the number of junction bases matched to no gene is 7. Sequences LNHDA (CDR1) and SQIVND (CDR2) are obtained from the germline V gene (reference sequence). Counted from cysteine to phenylalanine, this CDR3 has 15 amino acids. Of all the DNA, just the CDR3 is kept, 45 bases in frame from base 1. Libraries were prepared through the immunoSEQ multiplex PCR assay. For the multiplex PCR, a mixture combining 60 forward primers for TCR Vbeta segments and 13 reverse primers for TCR Jbeta segments was used. The CDR3 region of rearranged TCR beta genes was amplified from genomic DNA with a multiplex PCR assay. The Illumina HiSeq System was used to sequence the amplified TCR beta libraries as 87-base-pair reads. In the original analysis: A later analysis counted around 72 million unique TCR beta chains across the 500 to 850 repertoires, and approximately 11 million of these chains were shared by at least two donors. Raw reads were error-corrected and collapsed into unique sequences by a nearest-neighbor algorithm in which closely related sequences were merged to remove PCR and sequencing errors. To assign V, D and J gene segments, CDR3 sequences were aligned to IMGT reference sequences. For a sequence to be retained, a match of at least six nucleotides to both a V gene segment and a J gene segment was required. Rearrangements were classified as productive when the CDR3 lacked stop codons and remained in frame with V and J, and all other rearrangements were classified as non-productive. CDR3 was defined according to IMGT convention as the region running from the second conserved V-encoded cysteine to the conserved J-encoded phenylalanine. Sequences without an unambiguous match to a single V gene segment were excluded from the earlier analysis of about 600 of the donors. An earlier analysis of 500 to 700 of the donors classified V segments as functional when productive rearrangements were above 56.7% and as segregating when the standard deviation between donors was above 5%. A statistical classification framework was built to diagnose cytomegalovirus status from the catalog of TCR beta chain sequences. In a later analysis, TCR nucleotide sequences were compared against IMGT/GENE-DB human TR gene sequences so that V and J genes could be assigned. A later analysis assigned CDR3 sequences and most-parsimonious VDJ recombination scenarios with the TCRdist pipeline. A later analysis defined each TCR beta chain by its CDR3 amino acid sequence plus V-gene family, and excluded reads lacking a unique V-gene family. As a way to deal with suspected cross-contamination and a sequencing artifact, a later analysis dropped more than 500 nucleotide sequences that were highly shared and had low generation probability. A later analysis calculated a clonal expansion index for each public chain from normalized within-repertoire ranks of inferred template counts. In a later analysis, generation probabilities were computed with a VDJ recombination model fitted to out-of-frame rearrangements, and the resulting probabilities were checked against IGoR. Hypergeometric tests were used in a later analysis to score TCR-TCR, TCR-HLA and TCR-CMV co-occurrence, with a repertoire-size bias correction applied to the TCR pairs. False discovery rates were estimated in a later analysis by permuting HLA or CMV assignments 20 times. In a later analysis, co-occurring TCRs were grouped using DBSCAN, with TCRdist sequence similarity added in when clustering inside HLA-allele-positive subsets. Repertoires with fewer than 30,000 or more than 120,000 public chains were left out of co-occurrence clustering, as were about 5 repertoires with anomalous nucleotide sharing. TCRdb holds this immuneACCESS table with in-frame rearrangements only. Some clones are missing; in checked studies, unresolved V genes explain under half, and the rest has no known cause. Clone size and V and J calls were adopted from that table, with D and trimming inferred from the DNA. The table for this sample lists roughly 120,000 clones. The ten largest clones add up to 3.6% of the sample.

As for this clone: Its antigen is not yet known.

The cohort comprised 710 or so healthy bone marrow donors. Cohort members were all nominally healthy when sampled, although unrecorded immune exposures were likely present. The donor tested CMV seronegative and was one of the 352 seronegative cohort members. A peripheral blood sample was collected from each donor, and TCR beta sequencing was performed on peripheral blood mononuclear cells. Genomic DNA was extracted from the blood cell samples with the Qiagen DNeasy Blood Extraction Kit. This TCR was sampled from a man younger than 30 in good health and CMV-seronegative. Rearrangement joined TRBV19 to TRBJ2-7, with TRBD2 identical over 7 junction bases. Specimen: PBMCs. CDR3 region: CASSIGGVGGYEQYF. The nucleotide sequence is TGTGCCAGTAGTATAGGAGGAGTCGGGGGGTACGAGCAGTACTTC.